This TCR beta chain was observed in a study of blood T cells in healthy people across ages. Regarding the study as a whole: Roughly linearly, TCR beta diversity per million T cells fell as age increased. The unsorted PBMCs prevented any conclusive comparison of naive versus antigen-experienced cells.

This clonotype was seen repeatedly, ten times or more. Antigen: not known. Germline values: CDR1 MNHEY, CDR2 SMNVEV (reference sequence). V was pared by 1 base and J by 0 bases, with 1 base of the junction left unmatched. The length of the CDR3 is 15 residues. The use of a sample-barcoded 5' primer and a J-beta primer mix characterized a second PCR of about 6 to 12 cycles. With 12 random nucleotides, a template-switch adaptor tagged each individual cDNA molecule. TCRdb re-analysed the 5' RACE reads in MiXCR, keeping a single row per CDR3 protein. Among fewer than 750,000 distinct CDR3 sequences listed, over 40% were seen once.

The chain has TRBV27 and TRBJ2-7; 9 bases align to TRBD1. Source material: blood. This TCR came from an elderly woman in good health. DNA of the CDR3: TGTGCCAGCAGTTTATTGGGACAGGGCTCCTACGAGCAGTACTTC. Its protein product is CASSLLGQGSYEQYF.